This TCR beta chain was identified during a study of T-cell reconstitution after alpha-beta-depleted transplantation in children. The TCRbeta library incorporated unique molecular identifiers. TCRdb processed the PCR reads anew with MiXCR; each CDR3 protein has one entry. The data contain 130,000 to 150,000 distinct CDR3 sequences, around 10% of them seen just once; the ten biggest clones take up 15% to 20%. This CDR3 region has 15 residues. Germline CDR1 reads SGHAT; CDR2 reads FQNNGV. Trimming removed 5 bases from V and 8 bases from J; junction bases left unmatched: 11. This clonotype was seen ten or more times.

This clonotype originated in a female patient aged 2-15 years who had a stem cell transplant for congenital amegakaryocytic thrombocytopenia, so the T cells may come from the graft donor. The J gene is TRBJ1-4, the V gene TRBV11-2; 7 nucleotides align to TRBD1. The sample here was PBMCs, mostly from graft donor cells, taken 180 days after TCRalphabeta/CD19-depleted stem cell transplant. The CDR3 region has the DNA TGTGCCAGCAGCCTGGGGACAGCCGAAGGGGAAAAACTGTTTTTT. It is translated as CASSLGTAEGEKLFF.